The rows below give T cell receptor beta chains drawn from one sample of a study of cytomegalovirus exposure and HLA in healthy donors. TCRdb keeps only in-frame clones here, not all; method: immunoSEQ multiplex PCR. The sample lists some 160,000 clones; around 80% were seen once. Sequencing was carried out using PBMCs. These receptors were taken from a male donor in good health and CMV-seropositive. The CDR3 runs from the conserved cysteine through the conserved F or W. D genes are given only for firm matches. A clone size is listed for some rows: how often the clone was seen (once, few, many), or a class if it is expanded.

NA NA TRBJ2-3 TRBV12-1 TGTGCCAGCAGCTTTGATTTAGCGGATGACACAGATACGCAGTATTTT CASSFDLADDTDTQYF
NA NA TRBJ1-6 TRBV14 TGTGCCAGCAGCCAAGATCGCGTACCAAGTTCACCCCTCCACTTT CASSQDRVPSSPLHF
NA TRBD2 TRBJ2-1 TRBV27 TGTGCCAGCAGTGGCGGGCGCGGGGGCTACAATGAGCAGTTCTTC CASSGGRGGYNEQFF
many NA TRBJ1-1 TRBV5-4 TGTGCCAGCAGCTTGGACCTGTCGGGGACTGAAGCTTTCTTT CASSLDLSGTEAFF
NA NA TRBJ2-7 TRBV19 TGTGCCAGTACGGCGGCCCCGGATTCCTACGAGCAGTACTTC CASTAAPDSYEQYF
NA NA TRBJ2-7 TRBV7-2 TGTGCCAGCAGCCCCGGTACGGGCTCCTACGAGCAGTACTTC CASSPGTGSYEQYF
NA NA TRBJ1-4 TRBV15 TGTGCCACCAGCAGGGACAGTGCTAATGAAAAACTGTTTTTT CATSRDSANEKLFF
NA TRBD1 TRBJ2-7 TRBV7-6 TGTGCCAGCAGCTCCGGGACAGCTACCTACGAGCAGTACTTC CASSSGTATYEQYF
NA NA TRBJ2-7 TRBV7-9 TGTGCCAGCAGCCTTTCGTCGGTCTCCTACGAGCAGTACTTC CASSLSSVSYEQYF
once NA TRBJ2-5 TRBV2 TGTGCCAGCAGCCCCCGGGACACACAAGAGACCCAGTACTTC CASSPRDTQETQYF
NA TRBD1 TRBJ2-1 TRBV5-4 TGTGCCAGCAGCGGCGGACAGGGGCGGGATGAGCAGTTCTTC CASSGGQGRDEQFF
NA TRBD1 TRBJ1-1 TRBV5-4 TGTGCCAGCAGCCCGGGACAGGGTAACACTGAAGCTTTCTTT CASSPGQGNTEAFF
NA NA TRBJ2-7 TRBV7-9 TGTGCCAGCAGCTTAAACTTGCCCCACTACGAGCAGTACTTC CASSLNLPHYEQYF
NA NA TRBJ2-7 TRBV30 TGTGCCTGGGGGACTGCTAACGAGCAGTACTTC CAWGTANEQYF
NA TRBD2 TRBJ2-7 TRBV19 TGTGCCAGTAGTATGTTCGCCGGGCTAGCGGGAGTAGAGTCCTACGAGCAGTACTTC CASSMFAGLAGVESYEQYF
NA NA TRBJ2-7 TRBV18 TGTGCCAGCTCACGCCGGGACTTGGAGGACGAGCAGTACTTC CASSRRDLEDEQYF
few NA TRBJ1-3 TRBV29-1 TGCAGCGTTGTATCCTCTGGAAACACCATATATTTT CSVVSSGNTIYF
NA NA TRBJ2-3 TRBV6-5 TGTGCCAGCAGTTACCGGGGAGGAACAGATACGCAGTATTTT CASSYRGGTDTQYF
NA TRBD2 TRBJ2-2 TRBV7-2 TGTGCCAGCAGCTTATCCACTAGCGGGAGGCCCGGCGGGGAGCTGTTTTTT CASSLSTSGRPGGELFF
NA NA TRBJ2-1 TRBV10-3 TGTGCCACCAATAGCGGTTCCTACAATGAGCAGTTCTTC CATNSGSYNEQFF
NA NA TRBJ1-1 TRBV6-4 TGTGCCAGCAGTGACGGGGGGACGGACACTGAAGCTTTCTTT CASSDGGTDTEAFF
NA NA TRBJ2-3 TRBV18 TGTGCCAGCTCACCACGGGGGGTCACAGATACGCAGTATTTT CASSPRGVTDTQYF
NA NA TRBJ1-1 TRBV2 TGTGCCAGCATACGATCAGGGGTCCAGGGAGCTGAAGCTTTCTTT CASIRSGVQGAEAFF
NA NA TRBJ2-3 TRBV5-1 TGCGCCAGCAGCTCCGGACAGTACACAGATACGCAGTATTTT CASSSGQYTDTQYF
NA NA TRBJ1-2 TRBV7-2 TGTGCCAGCAGCTTAGACGGGGTTCGGGGCTACACCTTC CASSLDGVRGYTF
NA TRBD2 TRBJ2-2 TRBV9 TGTGCCAGCAGCTCCAGCGGGAAATCCGGGGAGCTGTTTTTT CASSSSGKSGELFF
NA TRBD2 TRBJ2-1 TRBV7-9 TGTGCCAGCAGCACCCCGACTAGCGAGCAGTTCTTC CASSTPTSEQFF
NA TRBD1 TRBJ2-5 TRBV5-8 TGTGCCAGCAGCCAACACAGGGGGCGAGAGTTTGAGACCCAGTACTTC CASSQHRGREFETQYF
NA NA TRBJ1-5 TRBV6-1 TGTGCCAGCAGTGTGACAGCGAATCAGCCCCAGCATTTT CASSVTANQPQHF
NA NA TRBJ1-1 TRBV30 TGTGCCTGGGGCGGCACTGAAGCTTTCTTT CAWGGTEAFF
NA NA TRBJ1-1 TRBV6-1 TGTGCCAGTTGGCGGGGGGTTTCGAACACTGAAGCTTTCTTT CASWRGVSNTEAFF
few TRBD1 TRBJ1-2 TRBV7-2 TGTGCCAGCAGCCCTGGGGACAGGGGGTATGGCTACACCTTC CASSPGDRGYGYTF
NA TRBD1 TRBJ2-7 TRBV5-1 TGCGCCAGCAGCTTGGGACAGGGTTATTCCGAGCAGTACTTC CASSLGQGYSEQYF
NA NA TRBJ2-5 TRBV10-3 TGTGCCGCCGGGGAGCATGTCCAAGAGACCCAGTACTTC CAAGEHVQETQYF
NA NA TRBJ1-5 TRBV6-5 TGTGCCAGCAGTAACAGTTTGGGCAATCAGCCCCAGCATTTT CASSNSLGNQPQHF
NA TRBD1 TRBJ1-1 TRBV5-6 TGTGCCAGCAGCTTTGGGACAGGGGGCGTTCTATTCACTGAAGCTTTCTTT CASSFGTGGVLFTEAFF
few NA TRBJ1-2 TRBV7-9 TGTTCCAGCAGCTCAATGAGGGTTAATGGCTGCACCTTC CSSSSMRVNGCTF
NA NA TRBJ1-1 TRBV5-1 TGCGCCAGCAGCGGGGGACAATTCAACACTGAAGCTTTCTTT CASSGGQFNTEAFF
NA TRBD2 TRBJ2-1 TRBV4-1 TGCGCCAGCAGCCAAGAGACTAGCGGACACAATGAGCAGTTCTTC CASSQETSGHNEQFF
NA NA TRBJ2-1 TRBV30 TGTGCCTGGAGTGCCCTCCGGAGTTCCTACAATGAGCAGTTCTTC CAWSALRSSYNEQFF
once NA TRBJ1-1 TRBV4-2 TGTGCCAGCAGGTTACCTTCGACAGACACTGAAGCTTTCTTT CASRLPSTDTEAFF
NA NA TRBJ2-7 TRBV9 TGTGCCAGCAGCGTAGTTATGAGTTCCGAGCAGTACTTC CASSVVMSSEQYF
NA TRBD1 TRBJ2-7 TRBV7-6 TGTGCCAGCAGCAAACGCAGGGGGCGCGAGCAGTACTTC CASSKRRGREQYF
NA NA TRBJ2-7 TRBV7-2 TGTGCCAGCAGCTTAGCGCCGGGGTTAGAACCCTACGAGCAGTACTTC CASSLAPGLEPYEQYF
once NA TRBJ2-7 TRBV5-6 TGTGCCAGCAGTTCGGGTGGCCCGGTTAGGCAGTACTTC CASSSGGPVRQYF
NA TRBD1 TRBJ1-4 TRBV4-2 TGTGCCAGCAGAGGGACAGGCGGAGGTGAAAAACTGTTTTTT CASRGTGGGEKLFF
NA TRBD1 TRBJ1-4 TRBV14 TGTGCCAGCAGCCAAATAAGGACAGGGTCGGATGAAAAACTGTTTTTT CASSQIRTGSDEKLFF
few TRBD1 TRBJ1-6 TRBV15 TGTGCCACCAGCGGGTGGCGGACAGGGGGCTCACCCCTCCACTTT CATSGWRTGGSPLHF
NA TRBD1 TRBJ1-6 TRBV6-6 TGTGCCAGCAGCCGGGGACAGGGGGATTCACCCCTCCACTTT CASSRGQGDSPLHF
NA TRBD1 TRBJ1-5 TRBV27 TGTGCCAGCAGTTCAGGGGGTTCTGGACAGCCCCAGCATTTT CASSSGGSGQPQHF
NA NA TRBJ1-1 TRBV5-6 TGTGCCAGCAGCTTGGCAAGGACAGTCGAGAACACTGAAGCTTTCTTT CASSLARTVENTEAFF
NA TRBD2 TRBJ2-2 TRBV2 TGTGCCAGCACGGGACTAGCGGCAGGAGAAGGGACCGGGGAGCTGTTTTTT CASTGLAAGEGTGELFF
once TRBD1 TRBJ2-3 TRBV5-5 TGTGCCAGCAGCCCACAGGGGCCCCACACAGATACGCAGTATTTT CASSPQGPHTDTQYF
NA TRBD1 TRBJ1-2 TRBV5-4 TGTGCCAGCAGCTACCGACAGGGAAGGAATGGCTACACCTTC CASSYRQGRNGYTF
NA NA TRBJ1-1 TRBV9 TGTGCCAGCAGCGCCGCGAGGGTCAACACTGAAGCTTTCTTT CASSAARVNTEAFF
NA NA TRBJ1-1 TRBV6-5 TGTGCCAGCAGTTACGCCCGGGGTCTCACTGAAGCTTTCTTT CASSYARGLTEAFF
NA NA TRBJ1-5 TRBV15 TGTGCCACCAGCAGGCCGGACACTCCCAATCAGCCCCAGCATTTT CATSRPDTPNQPQHF
NA TRBD2 TRBJ2-1 TRBV19 TGTGCCAGTAGTACTAGCGGATACAATGAGCAGTTCTTC CASSTSGYNEQFF
NA TRBD1 TRBJ2-7 TRBV5-8 TGTGCCAGCAGCGAGGGACAGGGGACTATTTACGAGCAGTACTTC CASSEGQGTIYEQYF